The text below deals with one T cell receptor (delta chain). The TCRdb protein, from a much larger clone, departs from this DNA's translation at residue 20, likely by read error; the protein shown derives from the DNA. Flow sorting of PBMC yielded separate Vgamma9/Vdelta2+ and Vdelta2-negative gammadelta T cell populations for bulk repertoire analysis. TCRdb re-processed the multiplex PCR reads via CATT. The table lists tens of thousands of delta-chain clones, approximately 1.5% of them singletons. The data originate from a study of γδ T cells in repeated Plasmodium falciparum infection. Per germline, CDR1 TSWWSYY and CDR2 QGS. This CDR3 is built from 21 residues.

This sequence was found in a pool of human donors (malaria-infected and uninfected, not separated). Material: gamma-delta T cells from blood. The chain is built from TRDV1 and TRDJ1; TRDD3 aligns across 10 bases. CDR3 region: CALGEMNTGGYAVRYTDKLTF. CDR3 bases: TGTGCTCTTGGGGAAATGAACACCGGGGGATACGCAGTAAGGTACACCGATAAACTCACCTTT.